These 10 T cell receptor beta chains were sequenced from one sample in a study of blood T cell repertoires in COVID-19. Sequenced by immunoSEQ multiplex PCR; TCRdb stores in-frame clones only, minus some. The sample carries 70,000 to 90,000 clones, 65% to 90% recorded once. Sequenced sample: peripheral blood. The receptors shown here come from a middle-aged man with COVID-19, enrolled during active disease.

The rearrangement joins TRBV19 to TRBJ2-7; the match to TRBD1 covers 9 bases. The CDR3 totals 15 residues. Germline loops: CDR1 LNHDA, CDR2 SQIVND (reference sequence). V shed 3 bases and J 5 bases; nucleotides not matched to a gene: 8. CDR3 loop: CASSMVGQGLDEQYF. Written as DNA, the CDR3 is TGTGCCAGTAGTATGGTGGGACAGGGTCTAGACGAGCAGTACTTC.

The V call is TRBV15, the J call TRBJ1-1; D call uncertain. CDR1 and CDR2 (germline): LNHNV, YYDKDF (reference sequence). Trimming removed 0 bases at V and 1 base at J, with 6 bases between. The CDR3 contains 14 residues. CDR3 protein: CATSRDAGNTEAFF. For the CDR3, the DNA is TGTGCCACCAGCAGAGATGCAGGGAACACTGAAGCTTTCTTT.

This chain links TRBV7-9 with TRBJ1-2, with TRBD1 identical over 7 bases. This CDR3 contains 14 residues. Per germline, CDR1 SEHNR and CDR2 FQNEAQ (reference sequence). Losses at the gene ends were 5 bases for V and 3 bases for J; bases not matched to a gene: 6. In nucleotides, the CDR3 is TGTGCCAGCAGCCCTACCAGGGGGGACTATGGCTACACCTTC. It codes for CASSPTRGDYGYTF.

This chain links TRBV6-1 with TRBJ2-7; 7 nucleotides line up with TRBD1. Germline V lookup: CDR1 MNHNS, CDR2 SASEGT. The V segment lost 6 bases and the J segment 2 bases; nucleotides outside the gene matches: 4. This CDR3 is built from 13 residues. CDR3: CASSLGTAYEQYF. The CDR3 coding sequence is TGTGCCAGCAGCCTCGGGACAGCCTACGAGCAGTACTTC.

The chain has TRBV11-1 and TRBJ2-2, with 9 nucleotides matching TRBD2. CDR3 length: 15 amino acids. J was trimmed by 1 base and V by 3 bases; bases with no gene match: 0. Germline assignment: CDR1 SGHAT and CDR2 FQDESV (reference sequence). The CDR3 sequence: CASSLTSGNTGELFF. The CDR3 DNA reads TGTGCCAGCAGCTTGACTAGCGGGAACACCGGGGAGCTGTTTTTT.

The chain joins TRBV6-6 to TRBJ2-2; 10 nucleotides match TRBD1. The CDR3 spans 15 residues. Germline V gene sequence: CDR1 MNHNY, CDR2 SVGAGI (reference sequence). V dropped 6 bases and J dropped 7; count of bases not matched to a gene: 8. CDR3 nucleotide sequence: TGTGCCAGCAGAACCAGACAGGGGGCCGGCGGGGAGCTGTTTTTT. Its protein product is CASRTRQGAGGELFF.

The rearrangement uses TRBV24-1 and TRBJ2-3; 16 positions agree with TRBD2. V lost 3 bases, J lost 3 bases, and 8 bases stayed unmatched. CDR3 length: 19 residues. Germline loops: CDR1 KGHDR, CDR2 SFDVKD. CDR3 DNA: TGTGCCACCAGTGATCCGGGACTAGCGGGAGGGCCTGGTACAGATACGCAGTATTTT. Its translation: CATSDPGLAGGPGTDTQYF.

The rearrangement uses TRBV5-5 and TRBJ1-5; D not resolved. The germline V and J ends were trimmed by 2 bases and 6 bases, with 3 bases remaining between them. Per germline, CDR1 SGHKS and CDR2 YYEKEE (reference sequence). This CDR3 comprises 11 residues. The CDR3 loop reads CASSFSQPQHF. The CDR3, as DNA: TGTGCCAGCAGCTTCAGTCAGCCCCAGCATTTT.

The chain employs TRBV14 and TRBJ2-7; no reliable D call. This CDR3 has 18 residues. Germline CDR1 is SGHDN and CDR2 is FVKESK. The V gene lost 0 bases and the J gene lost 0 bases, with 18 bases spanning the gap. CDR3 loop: CASSQEGMHSTSSYEQYF. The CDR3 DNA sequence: TGTGCCAGCAGCCAAGAGGGTATGCACAGCACGAGCTCCTACGAGCAGTACTTC.

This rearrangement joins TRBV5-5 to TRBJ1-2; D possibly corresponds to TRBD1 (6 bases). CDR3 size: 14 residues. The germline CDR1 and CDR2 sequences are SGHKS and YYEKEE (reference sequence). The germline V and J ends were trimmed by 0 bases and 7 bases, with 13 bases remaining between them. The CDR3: CASSLESGVFGYTF. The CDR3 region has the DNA TGTGCCAGCAGCTTGGAATCAGGGGTCTTTGGCTACACCTTC.